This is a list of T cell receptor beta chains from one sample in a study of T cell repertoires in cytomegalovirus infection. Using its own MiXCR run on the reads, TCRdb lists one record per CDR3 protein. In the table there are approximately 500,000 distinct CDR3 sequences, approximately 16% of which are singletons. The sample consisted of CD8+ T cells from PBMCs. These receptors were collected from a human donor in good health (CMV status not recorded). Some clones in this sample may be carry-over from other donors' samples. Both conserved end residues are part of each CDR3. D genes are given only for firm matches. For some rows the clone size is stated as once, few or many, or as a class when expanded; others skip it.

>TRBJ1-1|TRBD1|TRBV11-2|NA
CASSSGQGSLTEAFF
TGTGCCAGCAGCTCAGGACAGGGGTCACTCACTGAAGCTTTCTTT
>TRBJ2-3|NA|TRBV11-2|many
CASIEGVGDTQYF
TGTGCCAGCATCGAGGGTGTTGGAGATACGCAGTATTTT
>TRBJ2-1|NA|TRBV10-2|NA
CASSESDISPYNEQFF
TGCGCCAGCAGTGAGTCGGACATTAGCCCCTACAATGAGCAGTTCTTC
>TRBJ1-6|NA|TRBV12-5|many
CASGLRSSPLHF
TGTGCTAGTGGTTTGAGGAGTTCACCCCTCCACTTT
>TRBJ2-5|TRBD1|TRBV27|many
CASSARDRNQETQYF
TGTGCCAGCAGTGCCCGGGACAGGAACCAAGAGACCCAGTACTTC
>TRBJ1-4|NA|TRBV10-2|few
CASSGGGLLNEKLFF
TGCGCCAGCAGTGGAGGAGGGCTCCTTAATGAAAAACTGTTTTTT
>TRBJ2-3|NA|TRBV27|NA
CASSLGLSFTDTQYF
TGTGCCAGCAGTTTAGGACTCTCTTTCACAGATACGCAGTATTTT
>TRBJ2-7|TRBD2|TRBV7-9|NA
CASSFGGVQYF
TGTGCCAGCAGCTTTGGGGGGGTGCAGTACTTC
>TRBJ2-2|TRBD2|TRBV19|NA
CASSPGGRSFLNTGELFF
TGTGCCAGTAGCCCGGGGGGACGTTCCTTCTTGAACACCGGGGAGCTGTTTTTT
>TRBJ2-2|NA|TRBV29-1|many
CSVRAQTGELFF
TGCAGCGTAAGGGCTCAAACCGGGGAGCTGTTTTTT
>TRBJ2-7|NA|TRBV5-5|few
CASSPWRTIVDEQYF
TGTGCCAGCAGCCCTTGGAGGACTATAGTTGACGAGCAGTACTTC
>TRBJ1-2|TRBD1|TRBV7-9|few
CASSGGTGNYGYTF
TGTGCCAGCAGTGGGGGGACAGGGAACTATGGCTACACCTTC
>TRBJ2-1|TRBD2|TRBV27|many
CASSRGGSSYNEQFF
TGTGCCAGCAGTAGGGGCGGGAGCTCCTACAATGAGCAGTTCTTC
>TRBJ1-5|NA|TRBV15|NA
CATSRARGQPQHF
TGTGCCACCAGCAGAGCCCGAGGGCAGCCCCAGCATTTT
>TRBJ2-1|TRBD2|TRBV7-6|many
CASSLVTVAGGGQQFF
TGTGCCAGCAGCTTAGTGACGGTAGCGGGAGGGGGACAGCAGTTCTTC
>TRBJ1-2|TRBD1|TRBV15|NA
CATSAWTGEHYGYTF
TGTGCCACCAGCGCCTGGACAGGGGAACACTATGGCTACACCTTC
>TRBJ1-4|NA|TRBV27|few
CASSLSTPGGEKLFF
TGTGCCAGCAGTTTATCCACCCCCGGCGGAGAAAAACTGTTTTTT
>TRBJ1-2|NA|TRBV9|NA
CASSDKGGYGYTF
TGTGCCAGCAGCGACAAGGGGGGCTATGGCTACACCTTC
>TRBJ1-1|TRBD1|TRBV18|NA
CASSPLDRGNTEAFF
TGTGCCAGCTCGCCACTAGACAGGGGGAACACTGAAGCTTTCTTT
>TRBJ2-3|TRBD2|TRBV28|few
CAAGLAGEADTQYF
TGTGCCGCAGGCTTGGCGGGAGAGGCAGATACGCAGTATTTT
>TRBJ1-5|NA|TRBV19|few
CASSVPWGSNQPQHF
TGTGCCAGTAGCGTACCCTGGGGGAGCAATCAGCCCCAGCATTTT
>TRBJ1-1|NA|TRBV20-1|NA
CSPGPLGGTEAFF
TGCAGTCCGGGACCCTTGGGGGGCACTGAAGCTTTCTTT
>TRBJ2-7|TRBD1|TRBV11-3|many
CASSQRTGVLDEQYF
TGTGCCAGCAGCCAGCGGACAGGGGTTTTGGACGAGCAGTACTTC
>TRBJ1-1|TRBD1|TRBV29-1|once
CSVEDPRDRRTVRAEAFF
TGCAGCGTTGAGGACCCCCGGGACAGAAGAACAGTGAGGGCTGAAGCTTTCTTT
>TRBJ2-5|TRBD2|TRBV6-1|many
CASSETSPLAEETQYF
TGTGCCAGCAGTGAAACCTCGCCCCTAGCGGAAGAGACCCAGTACTTC
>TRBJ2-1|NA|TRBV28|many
CASSASGTDNEQFF
TGTGCCAGCAGTGCGTCCGGGACGGACAATGAGCAGTTCTTC
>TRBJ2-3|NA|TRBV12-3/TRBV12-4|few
CASSSRGSMVADTQYF
TGTGCCAGCAGTTCCCGTGGTAGCATGGTCGCAGATACGCAGTATTTT
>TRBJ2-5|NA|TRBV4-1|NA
CASSQEGAVQETQYF
TGCGCCAGCAGCCAAGAGGGGGCCGTCCAAGAGACCCAGTACTTC
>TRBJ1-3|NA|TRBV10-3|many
CAISELLQGVGNTIYF
TGTGCCATCAGTGAGCTCCTCCAGGGTGTAGGAAACACCATATATTTT
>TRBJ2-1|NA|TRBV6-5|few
CASSDIRTSSYNEQFF
TGTGCCAGCAGTGACATTAGGACCTCCTCCTACAATGAGCAGTTCTTC
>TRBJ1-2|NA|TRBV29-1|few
CSVASGPLISYGYTF
TGCAGCGTTGCCTCGGGGCCCCTAATCTCCTATGGCTACACCTTC
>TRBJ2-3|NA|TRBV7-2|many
CASSLLASSTDTQYF
TGTGCCAGCAGCCTTCTAGCGTCTAGCACAGATACGCAGTATTTT
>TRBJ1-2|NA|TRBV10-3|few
CAIRLAGTQANYGYTF
TGTGCCATCAGACTGGCCGGGACACAAGCTAACTATGGCTACACCTTC
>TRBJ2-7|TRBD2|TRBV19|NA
CASSVTSEEYEQYF
TGTGCCAGTAGTGTCACTAGCGAGGAGTACGAGCAGTACTTC
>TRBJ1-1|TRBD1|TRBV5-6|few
CASSFPGQGESWTEAFF
TGTGCCAGCAGCTTCCCGGGACAGGGGGAATCGTGGACTGAAGCTTTCTTT
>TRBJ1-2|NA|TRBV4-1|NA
CASSQERTAANGYTF
TGCGCCAGCAGCCAAGAGAGGACAGCGGCGAATGGCTACACCTTC
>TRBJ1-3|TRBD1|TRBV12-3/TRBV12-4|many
CASSFGQASSGNTIYF
TGTGCCAGCAGTTTCGGACAGGCGAGCTCTGGAAACACCATATATTTT
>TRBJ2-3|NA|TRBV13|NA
CASSSLGRDTDTQYF
TGTGCCAGCAGCTCCCTGGGCAGGGACACAGATACGCAGTATTTT
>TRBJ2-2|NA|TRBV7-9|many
CASSPPQFTGELFF
TGTGCCAGCAGCCCCCCCCAGTTCACCGGGGAGCTGTTTTTT
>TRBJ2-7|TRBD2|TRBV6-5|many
CASTYGSGSGNEQYF
TGTGCCAGCACCTACGGTAGCGGGAGCGGCAACGAGCAGTACTTC
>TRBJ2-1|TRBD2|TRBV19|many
CASSMWEGAPHNEQFF
TGTGCCAGTAGTATGTGGGAGGGAGCCCCGCACAATGAGCAGTTCTTC
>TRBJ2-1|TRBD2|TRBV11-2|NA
CASSFTFGRALSSYNEQFF
TGTGCCAGCAGTTTTACTTTCGGGAGGGCCCTGAGCTCCTACAATGAGCAGTTCTTC
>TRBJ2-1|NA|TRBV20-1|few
CRGGEVRGFDNEQFF
TGCAGGGGAGGGGAGGTCAGGGGGTTTGACAATGAGCAGTTCTTC
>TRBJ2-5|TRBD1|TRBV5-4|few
CASSLGGTGRRETQYF
TGTGCCAGCAGCTTGGGGGGGACAGGGCGGCGAGAGACCCAGTACTTC
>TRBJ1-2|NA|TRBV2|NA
CASHRGVSRGYTF
TGTGCCAGCCATCGCGGGGTGTCCCGCGGCTACACCTTC
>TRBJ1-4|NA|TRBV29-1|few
CSLRHTEEKLFF
TGCAGCCTGCGACATACGGAGGAAAAACTGTTTTTT
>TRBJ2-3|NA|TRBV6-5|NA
CASSYERPSSTDTQYF
TGTGCCAGCAGTTACGAAAGGCCCTCTAGCACAGATACGCAGTATTTT
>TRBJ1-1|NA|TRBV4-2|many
CASSQDGRNTEAFF
TGTGCCAGCAGCCAAGACGGTCGGAACACTGAAGCTTTCTTT
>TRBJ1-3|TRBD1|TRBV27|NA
CASSSGTGVRNTLYF
TGTGCCAGCAGTTCCGGGACAGGGGTGCGAAACACCTTATATTTT
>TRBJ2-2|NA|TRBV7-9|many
CASRENTGELFF
TGTGCCAGCAGGGAAAACACCGGGGAGCTGTTTTTT